This TCR beta chain emerged from a study of blood T cell repertoires in COVID-19. Whole-study context: Donors in the United States, Italy and Spain gave samples during acute or convalescent COVID-19. PBMCs, B-cell-depleted T cells, or T cells were the source of the cDNA or gDNA that made up the material.

In the authors' workflow: From reference gene primer amplification, estimates of nucleated cell counts were derived. The protocol was immunoSEQ multiplex PCR, while the TCRdb copy is restricted to in-frame clones and leaves out a portion. The V and J calls and clone size come from that table; D and trimming were worked out from the DNA. The profile shows 150,000 to 200,000 clones, 80% to 90% of them singletons. Germline V lookup: CDR1 WNHNN, CDR2 SYGVQD (reference sequence). The CDR3 covers 16 residues. V shed 2 bases and J shed 6 bases, with 19 bases lying between them. The clonotype originates from a man aged 65-85 years with active or convalescent COVID-19. Sequencing was done on a sample of peripheral blood. The rearrangement links TRBV10-1 to TRBJ2-5; D possibly corresponds to TRBD1 (5 bases). CDR3 nucleotides: TGCGCCAGCAGTGAGCGGCCTCTCCTGGGGCCTAAGACCCAGTACTTC. Translated: CASSERPLLGPKTQYF.